The entry below gives a single TCR beta chain sequence along with its context. Its antigen is as yet unknown. This sample's treatment: approximately 10-day PBMC culture with coronavirus spike peptide pools or control peptides (ViraFEST assay). This sample stems from a study of vaccination and CD4 T cells after COVID-19. Cultured CD4+ T cell DNA was sequenced using the Oncomine TCR Beta short-read assay. TCRdb recomputed calls from the PCR reads with MiXCR, one row per CDR3 protein. This sample carries under 25,000 distinct CDR3 sequences, about two fifths of them seen once, and the ten largest clones take roughly 13%. Germline V lookup: CDR1 MNHNS, CDR2 SASEGT. The CDR3 runs to 12 residues. The V end was cut by 8 bases, the J end by 6 bases, with 13 bases between.

This chain links TRBV6-1 with TRBJ1-1; D gene ambiguous. Source material: cultured CD4+ T cells from blood. This clonotype was sampled from a human donor with COVID-19. CDR3 DNA sequence: TGTGCCAGCCTAAGCGTCAGTTCTGAAGCTTTCTTT. Translated, it gives CASLSVSSEAFF.